This entry features one TCR beta chain sequence. Repertoires were generated with immunoSEQ multiplex PCR, while TCRdb's copy carries only in-frame clones and drops some. Among more than 50,000 clones listed, around nine tenths were seen once. The source of the sample is a study of T cell changes during pregnancy in multiple sclerosis. This CDR3 contains 16 residues. CDR1 MNHEY and CDR2 SMNVEV come from the germline V gene (reference sequence). The V gene lost 4 bases and the J gene lost 3 bases, with 19 bases spanning the gap. The chain links TRBV27 to TRBJ2-7; D perhaps matches TRBD1 (5 bases). Sequenced here: peripheral blood, sampled before pregnancy. The origin of this receptor is a female donor with multiple sclerosis, enrolled in a pregnancy study. For the CDR3, the DNA is TGTGCCAGCAGTTCTCCGACAGCCCGACTCTTCTACGAGCAGTACTTC. It specifies CASSSPTARLFYEQYF.